This T cell receptor beta chain was captured in a study of blood T cell repertoires in COVID-19 (dated by TCRdb to 2020 to 2022). Regarding the research as a whole: Samples from collaborators originated in the United States, Italy and Spain and spanned both the acute and convalescent phases of COVID-19. The samples were drawn from the first 160 participants of the ongoing ImmuneRACE study and from over 950 subjects provided by 6 global collaborators. Where available, HLA class I and class II types were taken from metadata supplied by the sample provider and were not determined by assay-based typing. Nearly every sample came with metadata listing a de-identified subject ID, COVID-19 status, age in years and sex. The material from the prospective study consisted of cDNA or gDNA derived from T cells, B-cell-depleted T cells, or PBMCs. The dataset comprised deeply sampled blood TCRbeta repertoires from subjects exposed to, actively infected with, or recovered from COVID-19. A freely available public database, intended as a resource for researchers studying the immune response to SARS-CoV-2, is where the repertoires were released. Broader findings and caveats from the paper: Clinical and demographic metadata were provided uncurated, with the amount varying by source and participant.

The immunoSEQ Assay, a bias-controlled multiplex PCR, was used to amplify TCRbeta CDR3 regions from genomic DNA. Per the original workflow: Within the assay, amplification of reference gene primers was used to estimate how many nucleated cells each sample contained. Sequence reads were collapsed and filtered to measure the absolute abundance of every unique TCRbeta CDR3 rearrangement. Productive Simpson clonality was computed per sample as the square root of Simpson's diversity index over productive rearrangements. What TCRdb holds here is the immuneACCESS table cut down to in-frame rearrangements. Part of the clones is not present; checked against another copy, under half of the missing clones reflect an unresolved V gene, and the others are unexplained. V and J calls and clone size follow that table, whereas D and trimming were derived from the DNA. Across this sample there are about 230,000 clones, with around 78% seen only once. The top ten clones comprise just over 2.5% of the sample.

Whole blood was collected in K2EDTA tubes by collaborating institutions according to the institutions' own protocols. Collaborator samples were shipped for TCRbeta analysis as frozen whole blood, isolated PBMCs, or DNA extracted from either sample type. Notes on this clone: It lacks a known antigen. No much larger clone is present one base from it, and per-base qualities are unavailable.

The sequenced sample was peripheral blood. This TCR came from an older woman with active or convalescent COVID-19.

The DNA is TGCGCCAGCAGCCGCAAGGGGTCTGGAAACACCATATATTTT. This yields the protein CASSRKGSGNTIYF. The receptor chain draws on TRBV5-1 and TRBJ1-3; a tentative D call is TRBD1 (5 bases match). CDR1 SGHRS and CDR2 YFSETQ were looked up in the germline V gene. There are 14 amino acids in the CDR3, from cysteine to phenylalanine inclusive. The CDR3 DNA has 42 bases and is translated from base 1. V is pared back by 4 bases and J by 1 base, with 9 bases lying between the germline termini.